The rows below give T cell receptor beta chains drawn from one sample of a study of cytotoxic CD8 clonotypes in ibrutinib-treated CLL. Sequencing used immunoSEQ multiplex PCR; TCRdb keeps in-frame clones, though not all of them. The data hold about 35,000 clones, with 70% to 75% observed a single time. The sequencing here drew on PBMCs, taken at disease progression, from a patient treated with ibrutinib. The receptors originated from a human donor with chronic lymphocytic leukemia. CDR3s include the opening cysteine and the closing phenylalanine or tryptophan. A D gene is named only where the DNA matches it firmly. Size tells how often a clone was seen (once, few, many) or the class of an expanded clone, and some rows leave it out.

D: TRBD1
J: TRBJ2-1
V: TRBV27
size: .
CDR3: CASSPTGTGRSGEQFF
DNA: TGTGCCAGCAGTCCCACCGGGACAGGGCGATCAGGGGAGCAGTTCTTC

D: .
J: TRBJ1-3
V: TRBV2
size: many
CDR3: CASRDGSSGNTIYF
DNA: TGTGCCAGCAGGGACGGTAGCTCTGGAAACACCATATATTTT

D: .
J: TRBJ2-1
V: TRBV9
size: .
CDR3: CASGGTYNEQFF
DNA: TGTGCCAGCGGGGGGACCTACAATGAGCAGTTCTTC

D: TRBD2
J: TRBJ2-3
V: TRBV19
size: many
CDR3: CASSGVAGPTDTQYF
DNA: TGTGCCAGTAGTGGAGTAGCGGGGCCCACAGATACGCAGTATTTT

D: .
J: TRBJ1-2
V: TRBV15
size: .
CDR3: CATSLQGNSNYGYTF
DNA: TGTGCCACCAGCCTTCAGGGGAACTCTAACTATGGCTACACCTTC

D: TRBD1
J: TRBJ1-1
V: TRBV29-1
size: .
CDR3: CSAQGQGVGTEAFF
DNA: TGCAGCGCTCAAGGACAGGGCGTAGGCACTGAAGCTTTCTTT

D: .
J: TRBJ2-7
V: TRBV7-9
size: .
CDR3: CASLISAGYEQYF
DNA: TGTGCCAGCCTAATAAGCGCGGGCTACGAGCAGTACTTC

D: .
J: TRBJ2-5
V: TRBV9
size: many
CDR3: CASSVGTEPLSQYF
DNA: TGTGCCAGCAGCGTAGGGACCGAACCTTTGTCCCAGTACTTC

D: TRBD1
J: TRBJ1-2
V: TRBV29-1
size: .
CDR3: CSVAPGQANYGYTF
DNA: TGCAGCGTTGCCCCCGGACAGGCTAACTATGGCTACACCTTC

D: TRBD1
J: TRBJ2-1
V: TRBV7-6
size: few
CDR3: CASIRGQGLTNEQFF
DNA: TGTGCCAGCATTCGGGGACAGGGCCTTACTAATGAGCAGTTCTTC

D: TRBD1
J: TRBJ1-1
V: TRBV4-2
size: few
CDR3: CASSQETGEATEAFF
DNA: TGTGCCAGCAGCCAAGAGACAGGGGAAGCAACTGAAGCTTTCTTT

D: .
J: TRBJ2-7
V: TRBV5-1
size: .
CDR3: CASSEAGYEQYF
DNA: TGCGCCAGCAGCGAAGCGGGTTACGAGCAGTACTTC

D: .
J: TRBJ1-2
V: TRBV9
size: .
CDR3: CASSVVTRQRAFYGYTF
DNA: TGTGCCAGCAGCGTAGTAACGCGACAGCGGGCATTTTATGGCTACACCTTC

D: .
J: TRBJ1-1
V: TRBV6-1
size: once
CDR3: CASSADQGTEAFF
DNA: TGTGCCAGCAGCGCGGACCAGGGGACTGAAGCTTTCTTT

D: .
J: TRBJ2-7
V: TRBV6-1
size: .
CDR3: CASNERQTYEQYF
DNA: TGTGCCAGCAACGAACGGCAGACCTACGAGCAGTACTTC

D: .
J: TRBJ2-2
V: TRBV29-1
size: .
CDR3: CSVRTRTANTGELFF
DNA: TGCAGCGTTAGGACGAGGACGGCTAACACCGGGGAGCTGTTTTTT

D: .
J: TRBJ2-1
V: TRBV9
size: .
CDR3: CASSPSTSFDEQFF
DNA: TGTGCCAGCAGCCCATCCACTAGCTTCGATGAGCAGTTCTTC

D: .
J: TRBJ1-2
V: TRBV2
size: .
CDR3: CAFTTNAGSNYGYTF
DNA: TGTGCCTTTACCACTAACGCAGGAAGTAACTATGGCTACACCTTC

D: .
J: TRBJ2-5
V: TRBV5-4
size: once
CDR3: CASSWGVPLGSSPQETQYF
DNA: TGTGCCAGCAGCTGGGGGGTTCCGTTGGGATCCAGCCCCCAAGAGACCCAGTACTTC

D: .
J: TRBJ1-1
V: TRBV6-5
size: .
CDR3: CASSYGGAVRTEAFF
DNA: TGTGCCAGCAGTTACGGGGGGGCGGTGAGAACTGAAGCTTTCTTT

D: TRBD1
J: TRBJ2-3
V: TRBV5-6
size: few
CDR3: CASSLGPTGASTDTQYF
DNA: TGTGCCAGCAGCTTGGGCCCCACAGGGGCGAGCACAGATACGCAGTATTTT

D: TRBD1
J: TRBJ1-1
V: TRBV29-1
size: .
CDR3: CSAIGTAEAFF
DNA: TGCAGCGCAATTGGGACAGCTGAAGCTTTCTTT

D: TRBD1
J: TRBJ1-1
V: TRBV27
size: .
CDR3: CASSFHRGGTEAFF
DNA: TGTGCCAGCAGTTTCCACAGGGGGGGGACTGAAGCTTTCTTT

D: .
J: TRBJ1-1
V: TRBV5-1
size: .
CDR3: CASSSTGLEAFF
DNA: TGCGCCAGCAGCAGTACAGGGCTTGAAGCTTTCTTT

D: .
J: TRBJ1-2
V: TRBV6-1
size: .
CDR3: CASSDRGGVDGYTF
DNA: TGTGCCAGCAGCGACCGAGGGGGAGTTGATGGCTACACCTTC

D: .
J: TRBJ1-1
V: TRBV7-9
size: .
CDR3: CASSVGGNMPEAFF
DNA: TGTGCCAGCAGCGTAGGGGGAAATATGCCTGAAGCTTTCTTT

D: TRBD1
J: TRBJ2-3
V: TRBV5-1
size: .
CDR3: CASSRGTGVSTDTQYF
DNA: TGCGCCAGCAGCCGGGGGACAGGGGTAAGCACAGATACGCAGTATTTT

D: TRBD1
J: TRBJ1-2
V: TRBV5-6
size: .
CDR3: CASSLPGQGLYGYTF
DNA: TGTGCCAGCAGCTTGCCGGGACAGGGCCTCTATGGCTACACCTTC

D: .
J: TRBJ1-1
V: TRBV5-4
size: .
CDR3: CASSPGGLRVSTEAFF
DNA: TGTGCCAGCAGCCCCGGCGGGCTCAGGGTGAGCACTGAAGCTTTCTTT

D: .
J: TRBJ2-7
V: TRBV5-1
size: .
CDR3: CASSLGGVDSYEQYF
DNA: TGCGCCAGCAGCTTGGGAGGTGTGGACTCCTACGAGCAGTACTTC

D: TRBD2
J: TRBJ2-1
V: TRBV7-9
size: .
CDR3: CASSPGLAGDYSYNEQFF
DNA: TGTGCCAGCAGCCCAGGACTAGCGGGGGATTACTCCTACAATGAGCAGTTCTTC

D: .
J: TRBJ1-5
V: TRBV2
size: few
CDR3: CASSPWAGVENQPQHF
DNA: TGTGCCAGCAGCCCATGGGCAGGCGTCGAAAATCAGCCCCAGCATTTT

D: .
J: TRBJ1-1
V: TRBV6-5
size: .
CDR3: CASRSRDKATEAFF
DNA: TGTGCCAGCAGATCCCGGGACAAGGCCACTGAAGCTTTCTTT

D: .
J: TRBJ2-5
V: TRBV7-9
size: .
CDR3: CASSLALWETQYF
DNA: TGTGCCAGCAGCTTAGCGCTTTGGGAGACCCAGTACTTC

D: .
J: TRBJ1-2
V: TRBV19
size: few
CDR3: CASSRGDTGYTF
DNA: TGTGCCAGTAGCAGGGGTGATACTGGCTACACCTTC

D: .
J: TRBJ1-6
V: TRBV14
size: .
CDR3: CASSRDLVSPLHF
DNA: TGTGCCAGCAGCCGGGACCTCGTTTCACCCCTCCACTTT

D: TRBD1
J: TRBJ2-2
V: TRBV11-1
size: .
CDR3: CASSFLRGLNTGELFF
DNA: TGTGCCAGCAGCTTTCTCAGGGGGCTCAACACCGGGGAGCTGTTTTTT

D: .
J: TRBJ2-1
V: TRBV6-5
size: .
CDR3: CASSYQVGAAYNEQFF
DNA: TGTGCCAGCAGTTACCAGGTGGGGGCCGCGTACAATGAGCAGTTCTTC

D: .
J: TRBJ2-1
V: TRBV7-9
size: few
CDR3: CASSVNHNEQFF
DNA: TGTGCCAGCAGCGTGAATCACAATGAGCAGTTCTTC

D: .
J: TRBJ2-2
V: TRBV11-2
size: .
CDR3: CASSLPEGELFF
DNA: TGTGCCAGCAGCCTACCCGAGGGGGAGCTGTTTTTT

D: TRBD1
J: TRBJ1-6
V: TRBV5-4
size: .
CDR3: CASSFAGTGNSPLHF
DNA: TGTGCCAGCAGCTTCGCCGGGACAGGGAATTCACCCCTCCACTTT

D: .
J: TRBJ2-7
V: TRBV5-1
size: few
CDR3: CASSLTDSSYEQYF
DNA: TGCGCCAGCAGCTTGACGGACAGCTCCTACGAGCAGTACTTC

D: TRBD2
J: TRBJ2-1
V: TRBV5-6
size: .
CDR3: CASSLAGLAGRSDDEQFF
DNA: TGTGCCAGCAGCCTGGCCGGACTAGCGGGGCGGAGTGACGATGAGCAGTTCTTC

D: .
J: TRBJ1-1
V: TRBV5-1
size: .
CDR3: CATRENPRDTEAFF
DNA: TGCGCCACCCGAGAGAACCCACGTGACACTGAAGCTTTCTTT